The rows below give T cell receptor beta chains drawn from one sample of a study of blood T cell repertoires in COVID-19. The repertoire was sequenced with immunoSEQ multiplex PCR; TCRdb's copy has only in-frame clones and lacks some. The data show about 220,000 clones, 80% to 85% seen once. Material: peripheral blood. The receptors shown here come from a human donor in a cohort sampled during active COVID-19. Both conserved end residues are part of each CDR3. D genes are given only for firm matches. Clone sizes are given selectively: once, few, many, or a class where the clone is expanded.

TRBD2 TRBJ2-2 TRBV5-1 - TGCGCCAGCAGCTCCCTAGCGGGAAGAAACACCGGGGAGCTGTTTTTT CASSSLAGRNTGELFF
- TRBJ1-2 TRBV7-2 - TGTGCCAGCAGCCTCCTGAATGAGGGTAGACCCACCTTC CASSLLNEGRPTF
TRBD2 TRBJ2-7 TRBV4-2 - TGTGCCAGCAGCCAAACTAGCGGGAGTGGTACCTCCTACGAGCAGTACTTC CASSQTSGSGTSYEQYF
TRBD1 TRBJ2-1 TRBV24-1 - TGTGCCACCAGTCAGACAGGGGCATCCTACAATGAGCAGTTCTTC CATSQTGASYNEQFF
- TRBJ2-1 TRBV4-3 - TGCGCCAGCAGCCAAGTCGAGGGTGTGGGGTACAATGAGCAGTTCTTC CASSQVEGVGYNEQFF
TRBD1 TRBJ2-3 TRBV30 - TGTGCCTGGAGTGTACCTCTCCGGACAGGGGGCACAGATACGCAGTATTTT CAWSVPLRTGGTDTQYF
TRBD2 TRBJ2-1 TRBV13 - TGTGCCAGCAGCTCCAGACTAGCGGTCTACAATGAGCAGTTCTTC CASSSRLAVYNEQFF
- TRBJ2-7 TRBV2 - TGTGCCAGCAGTGGGACACTTGGGTACGAGCAGTACTTC CASSGTLGYEQYF
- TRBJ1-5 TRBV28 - TGTGCCAGCACCCCCCCCGGGAACCTAATCAGCCCCCAGCATTTT CASTPPGNLISPQHF
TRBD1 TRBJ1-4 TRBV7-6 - TGTGCCAGCAGCTTAGCGGGACAGGCAGGGGAAAAACTGTTTTTT CASSLAGQAGEKLFF
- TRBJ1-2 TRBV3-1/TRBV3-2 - TGTGCCAGCAGCCAAGACCAGGTTCTTAACTATGGCTACACCTTC CASSQDQVLNYGYTF
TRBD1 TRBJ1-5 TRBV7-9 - TGTGCCAGCAGCTTAGGGACAGGGGGCGGCTTAAGCAATCAGCCCCAGCATTTT CASSLGTGGGLSNQPQHF
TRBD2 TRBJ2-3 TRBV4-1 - TGCGCCAGCAGCCAAGAAGGTAGCGGGAGGACCTCTTCTAGCACAGATACGCAGTATTTT CASSQEGSGRTSSSTDTQYF
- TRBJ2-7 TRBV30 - TGTGCCTGGAGTGTATCCCCATACGAGCAGTACTTC CAWSVSPYEQYF
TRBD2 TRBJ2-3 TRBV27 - TGTGCCAGCAGTTGGCTAGCGGGAGAAATCACAGATACGCAGTATTTT CASSWLAGEITDTQYF
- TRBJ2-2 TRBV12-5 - TGTGCTAGTGGTTCCCCGGAGCCAACCGGGGAGCTGTTTTTT CASGSPEPTGELFF
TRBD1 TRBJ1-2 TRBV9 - TGTGCCAGCAGCGGGGGGACAGGGGTCTATGGCTACACCTTC CASSGGTGVYGYTF
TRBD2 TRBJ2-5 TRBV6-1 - TGTGCCAGCAGTGTCGGACTAGCGGGTTTTCAAGAGACCCAGTACTTC CASSVGLAGFQETQYF
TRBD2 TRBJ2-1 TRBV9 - TGTGCCAGCAGCGTAGTGCGGGGGAGCTCCTACAATGAGCAGTTCTTC CASSVVRGSSYNEQFF
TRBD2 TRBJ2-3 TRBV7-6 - TGTGCCAGCAGCTTAGTTAGCGGGAGGGCCATGGGCACAGATACGCAGTATTTT CASSLVSGRAMGTDTQYF
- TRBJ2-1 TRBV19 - TGTGCCAGTACCCTTAGCGGAGCCCTCTACAATGAGCAGTTCTTC CASTLSGALYNEQFF
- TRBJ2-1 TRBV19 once TGTGCCAGTAGTACAGGACTAACTTACAATGAGCAGTTCTTC CASSTGLTYNEQFF
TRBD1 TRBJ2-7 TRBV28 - TGTGCCAGCAGGGCCGGGACAGGGAATTACGAGCAGTACTTC CASRAGTGNYEQYF
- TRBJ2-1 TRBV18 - TGTGCCAGCTCACAACGGACATCCACGGGGGATGAGCAGTTCTTC CASSQRTSTGDEQFF
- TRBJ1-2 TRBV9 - TGTGCCAGCAGCTCCTCCGGGGGGGGCGATGGCTACACCTTC CASSSSGGGDGYTF
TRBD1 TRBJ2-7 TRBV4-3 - TGCGCCAGCAGCCTCACCGGGACAGGTTCCTACGAGCAGTACTTC CASSLTGTGSYEQYF
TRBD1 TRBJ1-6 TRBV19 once TGTGCCAGTACCGCCGGCGGACAGGGCCACAATTCACCCCTCCACTTT CASTAGGQGHNSPLHF
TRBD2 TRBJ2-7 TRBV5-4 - TGTGCCAGCACCTTAGGACGGGTTTCGGGGGGAGAGCAGTACTTC CASTLGRVSGGEQYF
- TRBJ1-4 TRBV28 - TGTGCCAGCAGTCCGGCAGGGGCAAACGAAAAACTGTTTTTT CASSPAGANEKLFF
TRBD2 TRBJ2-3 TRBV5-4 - TGTGCCAGCAGCCTGGGACTAGCGGGAGGCCGCGGTACGCAGTATTTT CASSLGLAGGRGTQYF
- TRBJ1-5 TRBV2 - TGTGCCAGCAGACACTATAGCAATCAGCCCCAGCATTTT CASRHYSNQPQHF
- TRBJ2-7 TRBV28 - TGTGCCAGCAGTTCGGACATCTCTGACTACGAGCAGTACTTC CASSSDISDYEQYF
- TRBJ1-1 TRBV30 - TGTGCCTGCCACCTGCGGAAGAACACTGAAGCTTTCTTT CACHLRKNTEAFF
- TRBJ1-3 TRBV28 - TGTGCCAGCAGCATACAGGGCTCTGGAAACACCATATATTTT CASSIQGSGNTIYF
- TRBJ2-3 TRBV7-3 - TGTGCCAGCAGCTTAAAGGGCGGGATCACAGATACGCAGTATTTT CASSLKGGITDTQYF
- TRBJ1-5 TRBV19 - TGTGCCAGTAGCCACCCGCCCGCCAAGAGGCCCCAGCATTTT CASSHPPAKRPQHF
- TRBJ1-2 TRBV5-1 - TGCGCCAGCAGCTTGGACATCACAGGGAACTATGGCTACACCTTC CASSLDITGNYGYTF
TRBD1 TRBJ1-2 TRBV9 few TGTGCCAGCAGCCTCTCCGGGACAGGGAGCAACTATGGCTACACCTTC CASSLSGTGSNYGYTF
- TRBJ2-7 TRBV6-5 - TGTGCCAGCACCAAACAGGGCCCCTACGAGCAGTACTTC CASTKQGPYEQYF